Each of the 13 T cell receptor beta chains below was sequenced from the same sample in a study of blood T cell repertoires in COVID-19. The table came from immunoSEQ multiplex PCR; TCRdb's copy has only in-frame clones and leaves some out. The sample comprises around 230,000 clones, roughly 77% of which are singletons, and nearly 9.5% rests with the top ten. The sequenced sample consisted of PBMCs or T cells enriched from blood (not recorded which). The receptors come from a man aged 35-49 years who had recovered from COVID-19.

J is TRBJ2-1 and V is TRBV27, with a possible D match to TRBD1 (6 bases). V lost 7 bases, J lost 2 bases, and 18 bases lay in between. Germline V gene sequence: CDR1 MNHEY, CDR2 SMNVEV (reference sequence). The CDR3 extends over 16 amino acids. This chain's CDR3 is CASTPLGHLTYNEQFF. In nucleotides, the CDR3 is TGTGCCAGCACCCCGCTGGGACACCTAACCTACAATGAGCAGTTCTTC.

The chain uses TRBV27 and TRBJ2-1; 15 nucleotides line up with TRBD2. The CDR3 length is 19 residues. Germline CDR1 MNHEY, CDR2 SMNVEV (reference sequence). Trimming at V came to 5 bases and at J to 3 bases, leaving 11 bases not matched to a gene. The CDR3: CASSPRTSGRADVYNEQFF. The CDR3 nucleotides are TGTGCCAGCAGTCCCCGGACTAGCGGGAGGGCAGATGTCTACAATGAGCAGTTCTTC.

The CDR3 is CASSIEGYGNYGYTF. CDR3 DNA sequence: TGTGCCAGTAGTATCGAGGGCTATGGTAACTATGGCTACACCTTC. The V gene is TRBV19, the J gene TRBJ1-2; no reliable D call. V lost 3 bases, J lost 1 base, and 12 bases lay in between. This CDR3 is built from 15 residues. The germline V gene has CDR1 LNHDA and CDR2 SQIVND (reference sequence).

The CDR3 DNA reads as TGTGCCAGCAGCAAAGAAAAAGACAGGGTGAACACTGAAGCTTTCTTT. It is translated as CASSKEKDRVNTEAFF. The chain recombines TRBV21-1 with TRBJ1-1; TRBD1 is the table's D call and was not checked against the DNA. TRBV21-1 is designated a pseudogene. The CDR3 has 16 amino acids.

The gene calls are TRBV3-1 (or the pseudogene TRBV3-2) and TRBJ2-1; 10 nucleotides align to TRBD2. CDR3 size: 19 residues. CDR1 and CDR2 from the germline V gene are LGHDT and YNNKEL (reference sequence). Unmatched junction bases numbered 12, after V lost 0 bases and J lost 4 bases. CDR3 nucleotide sequence: TGTGCCAGCAGCCAAGAAGTCAGCGGGGGGGCCCCGGAATACAATGAGCAGTTCTTC. This sequence encodes CASSQEVSGGAPEYNEQFF.

CDR3 residues: CASSPAGDHTGELFF. The CDR3 DNA sequence: TGTGCCAGCAGCCCAGCGGGGGACCACACCGGGGAGCTGTTTTTT. The chain links TRBV7-9 to TRBJ2-2, with 8 bases lining up with TRBD2. V trimming: 5 bases; J trimming: 3 bases; junction bases outside the gene matches: 5. The germline CDR1 and CDR2 sequences are SEHNR and FQNEAQ (reference sequence). The CDR3 totals 15 residues.

This sequence joins TRBV15 and TRBJ1-1; 8 bases match TRBD1. This CDR3 contains 15 residues. Trimming cost V 2 bases and J 4 bases; bases outside gene matches: 6. CDR1 and CDR2 (germline): LNHNV, YYDKDF (reference sequence). The CDR3 bases are TGTGCCACCAGCAGAAGAACCCAGGGGGCCACTGAAGCTTTCTTT. Its translation is CATSRRTQGATEAFF.

This clone was found a few times. J is TRBJ1-6 and V is TRBV7-2, with 7 bases matching TRBD1. After removal of 4 bases from V and 4 bases from J, the junction contained 10 bases not matched to a gene. CDR3 length: 17 amino acids. Germline CDR1 is SGHTA and CDR2 is FQGNSA. In DNA form, the CDR3 reads TGTGCCAGCAGCTCGCGACAGGGAGCGTATTATAATTCACCCCTCCACTTT. Protein product: CASSSRQGAYYNSPLHF.

The rearrangement links TRBV28 to TRBJ1-6, with D possibly being TRBD1 (6 bases). Per the germline V gene, CDR1 is MDHEN and CDR2 is SYDVKM. Trimming left V 5 bases short and J 6 bases short, with 14 bases between. The CDR3 is 15 residues long. Written as DNA, the CDR3 is TGTGCCAGCAGTGCTACAGGGACGGGTAATTCACCCCTCCACTTT. This encodes CASSATGTGNSPLHF.

V usage is TRBV30 and J usage is TRBJ2-5, with D tentatively TRBD1 (6 bases). CDR1 is GTSNPN, CDR2 SVGIG, per germline (reference sequence). V gave up 4 bases and J gave up 1 base, with 13 bases separating them. This CDR3 comprises 14 residues. CDR3 sequence (DNA): TGTGCCTGGAACCTGGGGGCGCGCCAAGAGACCCAGTACTTC. Its protein is CAWNLGARQETQYF.

This clone showed up just once. The gene calls are TRBV18 and TRBJ2-6, with D unclear. CDR1 KGHSH and CDR2 LQKENI come from the germline V gene. The V end lost 4 bases, the J end lost 4 bases, and 23 bases lay between the germline ends. The length of the CDR3 is 19 residues. CDR3: CASSLTAQTTPSGANVLTF. The DNA for the CDR3 is TGTGCCAGCTCACTTACGGCACAGACCACCCCCTCCGGGGCCAACGTCCTGACTTTC.

This chain connects TRBV5-1 to TRBJ1-1; the match to TRBD1 covers 9 bases. The CDR3 is 16 residues long. The ends lost 4 bases at V and 4 bases at J; junction bases unmatched: 11. Germline CDR1 SGHRS, CDR2 YFSETQ. CDR3 sequence: CASSPRTGDRGTEAFF. CDR3 in DNA: TGCGCCAGCAGCCCCCGGACAGGGGATCGGGGCACTGAAGCTTTCTTT.

Here the CDR3 DNA reads TGCAGCGTTGAAAGGACTAGCGGGGCGCCCCAAGAGACCCAGTACTTC. Encoded protein: CSVERTSGAPQETQYF. The chain carries TRBV29-1 and TRBJ2-5, with 12 bases lining up with TRBD2. V lost 2 bases to trimming and J lost 1 base; unmatched junction nucleotides: 5. CDR1 SQVTM and CDR2 ANQGSEA come from the germline V gene. The length of the CDR3 is 16 residues.